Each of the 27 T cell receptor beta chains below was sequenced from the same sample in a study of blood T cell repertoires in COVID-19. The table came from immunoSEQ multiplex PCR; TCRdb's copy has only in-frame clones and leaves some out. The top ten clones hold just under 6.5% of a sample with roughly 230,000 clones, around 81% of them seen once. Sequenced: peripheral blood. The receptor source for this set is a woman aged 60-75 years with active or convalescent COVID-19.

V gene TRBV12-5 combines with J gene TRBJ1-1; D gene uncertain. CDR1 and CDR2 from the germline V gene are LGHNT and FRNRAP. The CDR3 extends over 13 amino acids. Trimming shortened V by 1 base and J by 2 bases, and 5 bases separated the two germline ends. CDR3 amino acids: CASGLAGNTEAFF. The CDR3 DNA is TGTGCTAGTGGTTTGGCCGGTAACACTGAAGCTTTCTTT.

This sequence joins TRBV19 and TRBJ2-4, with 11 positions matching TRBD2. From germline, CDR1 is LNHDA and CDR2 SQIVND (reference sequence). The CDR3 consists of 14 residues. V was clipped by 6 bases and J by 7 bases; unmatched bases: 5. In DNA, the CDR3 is TGTGCCAGTAGGCCTAGCGGGAGGTGGAACATTCAGTACTTC. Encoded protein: CASRPSGRWNIQYF.

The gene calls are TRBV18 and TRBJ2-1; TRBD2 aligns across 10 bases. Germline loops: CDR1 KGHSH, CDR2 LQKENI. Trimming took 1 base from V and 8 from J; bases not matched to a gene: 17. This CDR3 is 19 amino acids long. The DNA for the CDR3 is TGTGCCAGCTCACCACGGGGAGGAGGAGCAGCGGGGGGGCAGGATGAGCAGTTCTTC. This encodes CASSPRGGGAAGGQDEQFF.

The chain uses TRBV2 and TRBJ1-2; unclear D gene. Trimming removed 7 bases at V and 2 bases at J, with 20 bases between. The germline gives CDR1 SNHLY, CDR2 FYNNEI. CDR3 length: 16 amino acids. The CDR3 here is CASTLSFAGTNYGYTF. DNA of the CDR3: TGTGCCAGCACCTTGTCCTTTGCGGGCACCAACTATGGCTACACCTTC. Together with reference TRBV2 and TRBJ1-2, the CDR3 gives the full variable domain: EPEVTQTPSHQVTQMGQEVILRCVPISNHLYFYWYRQILGQKVEFLVSFYNNEISEKSEIFDDQFSVERPDGSNFTLKIRSTKLEDSAMYFCASTLSFAGTNYGYTFGSGTRLTVV.

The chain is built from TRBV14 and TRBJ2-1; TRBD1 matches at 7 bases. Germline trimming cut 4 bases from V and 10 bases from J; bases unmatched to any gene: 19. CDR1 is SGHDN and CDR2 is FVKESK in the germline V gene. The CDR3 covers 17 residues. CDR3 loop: CASSRAKGRGSVGEQFF. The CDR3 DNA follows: TGTGCCAGCAGCCGAGCTAAGGGCAGGGGGTCCGTCGGGGAGCAGTTCTTC.

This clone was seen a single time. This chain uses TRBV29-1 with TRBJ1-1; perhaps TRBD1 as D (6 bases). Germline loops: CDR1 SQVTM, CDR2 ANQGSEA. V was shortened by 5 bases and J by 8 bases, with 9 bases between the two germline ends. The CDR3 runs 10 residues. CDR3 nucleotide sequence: TGCAGCGTTAAGAGGGGGGAAGCTTTCTTT. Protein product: CSVKRGEAFF.

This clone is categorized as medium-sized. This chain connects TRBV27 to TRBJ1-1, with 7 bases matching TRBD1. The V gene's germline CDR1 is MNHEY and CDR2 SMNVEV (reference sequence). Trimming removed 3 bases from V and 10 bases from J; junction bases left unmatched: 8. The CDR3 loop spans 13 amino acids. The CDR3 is CASSFTQGSLAFF. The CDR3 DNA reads TGTGCCAGCAGTTTCACACAGGGGTCATTAGCTTTCTTT.

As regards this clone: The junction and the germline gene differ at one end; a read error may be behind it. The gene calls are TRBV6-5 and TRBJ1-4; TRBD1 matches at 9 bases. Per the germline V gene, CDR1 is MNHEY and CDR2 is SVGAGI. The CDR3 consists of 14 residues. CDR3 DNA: TGTGCCAGCAGTGACTCCGGGACAGGGCTAAAACTGTTTTTT. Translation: CASSDSGTGLKLFF.

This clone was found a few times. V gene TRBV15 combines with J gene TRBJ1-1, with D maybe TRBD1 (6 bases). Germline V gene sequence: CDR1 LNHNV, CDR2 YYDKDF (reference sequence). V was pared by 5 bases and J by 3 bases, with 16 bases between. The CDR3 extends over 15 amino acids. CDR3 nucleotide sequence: TGTGCCACCAGCGGGGGGGGCGATCTGGACACTGAAGCTTTCTTT. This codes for CATSGGGDLDTEAFF.

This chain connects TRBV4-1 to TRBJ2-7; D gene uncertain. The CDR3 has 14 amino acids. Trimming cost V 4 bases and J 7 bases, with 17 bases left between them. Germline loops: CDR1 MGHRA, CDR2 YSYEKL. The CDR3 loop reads CASSRPPQNTEQYF. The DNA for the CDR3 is TGCGCCAGCAGCCGGCCCCCACAAAATACGGAGCAGTACTTC.

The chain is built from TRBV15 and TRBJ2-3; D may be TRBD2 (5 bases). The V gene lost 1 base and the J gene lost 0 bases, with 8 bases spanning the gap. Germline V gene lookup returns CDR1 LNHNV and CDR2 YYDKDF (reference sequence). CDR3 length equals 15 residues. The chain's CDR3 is CATSRARTSTDTQYF. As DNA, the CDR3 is TGTGCCACCAGCAGAGCCCGGACTAGCACAGATACGCAGTATTTT.

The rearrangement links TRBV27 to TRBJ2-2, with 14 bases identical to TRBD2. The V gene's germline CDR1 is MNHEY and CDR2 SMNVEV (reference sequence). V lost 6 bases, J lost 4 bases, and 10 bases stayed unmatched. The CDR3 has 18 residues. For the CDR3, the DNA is TGTGCCAGCAGAGGACGGGGACTAGCGGGAGTCGGCACCGGGGAGCTGTTTTTT. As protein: CASRGRGLAGVGTGELFF.

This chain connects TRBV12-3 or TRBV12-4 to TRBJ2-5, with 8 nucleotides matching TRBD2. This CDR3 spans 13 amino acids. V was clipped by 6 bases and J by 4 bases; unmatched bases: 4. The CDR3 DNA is TGTGCCAGCAGCCGCGGGGGGAGAGAGACCCAGTACTTC. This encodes CASSRGGRETQYF.

The CDR3 reads CASSYTQGRVYEQYF. The CDR3 nucleotides read TGTGCCAGCAGTTACACCCAGGGTAGAGTTTACGAGCAGTACTTC. The chain couples TRBV6-5 to TRBJ2-7, with D perhaps TRBD1 (5 bases). The V gene lost 2 bases and the J gene lost 4 bases, with 15 bases spanning the gap. Germline V gives CDR1 MNHEY, CDR2 SVGAGI. The CDR3 spans 15 residues.

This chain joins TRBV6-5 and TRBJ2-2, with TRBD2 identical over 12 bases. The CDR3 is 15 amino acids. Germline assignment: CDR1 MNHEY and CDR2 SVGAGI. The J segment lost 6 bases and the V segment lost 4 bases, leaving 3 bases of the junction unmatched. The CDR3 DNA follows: TGTGCCAGCAGTTCTAGCGGGGGGGCTGCCGGGGAGCTGTTTTTT. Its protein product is CASSSSGGAAGELFF.

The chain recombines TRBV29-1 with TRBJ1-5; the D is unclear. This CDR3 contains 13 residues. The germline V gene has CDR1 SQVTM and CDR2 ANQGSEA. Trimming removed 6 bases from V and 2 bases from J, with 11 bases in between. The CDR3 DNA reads TGCAGCGTGGCTATGGAGGGCAATCAGCCCCAGCATTTT. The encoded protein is CSVAMEGNQPQHF.

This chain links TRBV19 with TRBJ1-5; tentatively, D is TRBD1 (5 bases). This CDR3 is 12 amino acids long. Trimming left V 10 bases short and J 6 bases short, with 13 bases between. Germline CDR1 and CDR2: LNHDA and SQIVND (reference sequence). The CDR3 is CATNAGGQPQHF. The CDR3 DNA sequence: TGTGCCACCAACGCGGGGGGTCAGCCCCAGCATTTT.

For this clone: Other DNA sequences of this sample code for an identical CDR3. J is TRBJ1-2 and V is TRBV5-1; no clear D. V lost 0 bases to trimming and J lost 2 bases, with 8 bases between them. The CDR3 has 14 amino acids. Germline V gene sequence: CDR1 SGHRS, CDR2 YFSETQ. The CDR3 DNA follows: TGCGCCAGCAGCTTGGATAGTACGAACTATGGCTACACCTTC. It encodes CASSLDSTNYGYTF. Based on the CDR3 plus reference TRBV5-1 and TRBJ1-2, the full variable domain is KAGVTQTPRYLIKTRGQQVTLSCSPISGHRSVSWYQQTPGQGLQFLFEYFSETQRNKGNFPGRFSGRQFSNSRSEMNVSTLELGDSALYLCASSLDSTNYGYTFGSGTRLTVV.

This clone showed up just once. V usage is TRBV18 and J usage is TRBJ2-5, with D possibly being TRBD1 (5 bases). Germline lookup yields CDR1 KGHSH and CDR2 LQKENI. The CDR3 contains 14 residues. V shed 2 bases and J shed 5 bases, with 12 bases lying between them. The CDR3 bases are TGTGCCAGCTCACCAAATAGGGGTGGCGAGACCCAGTACTTC. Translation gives CASSPNRGGETQYF.

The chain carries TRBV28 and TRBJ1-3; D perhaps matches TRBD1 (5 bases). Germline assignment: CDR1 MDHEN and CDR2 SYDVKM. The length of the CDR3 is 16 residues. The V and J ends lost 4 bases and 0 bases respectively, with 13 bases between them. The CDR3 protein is CASSSGGFFSGNTIYF. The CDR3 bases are TGTGCCAGCAGTTCCGGGGGTTTCTTCTCTGGAAACACCATATATTTT.

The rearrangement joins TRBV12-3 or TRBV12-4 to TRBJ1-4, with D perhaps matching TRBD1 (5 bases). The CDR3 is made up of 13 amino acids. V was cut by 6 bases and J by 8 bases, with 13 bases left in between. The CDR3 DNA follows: TGTGCCAGCAGGGGCGGGACGGAGGAAAAACTGTTTTTT. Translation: CASRGGTEEKLFF.

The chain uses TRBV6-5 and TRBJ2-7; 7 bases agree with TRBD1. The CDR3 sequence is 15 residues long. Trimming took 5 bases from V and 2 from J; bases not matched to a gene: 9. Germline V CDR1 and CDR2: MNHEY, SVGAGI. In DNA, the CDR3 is TGTGCCAGCAGTAGTGACAGGGCGAACCCCTACGAGCAGTACTTC. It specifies CASSSDRANPYEQYF.

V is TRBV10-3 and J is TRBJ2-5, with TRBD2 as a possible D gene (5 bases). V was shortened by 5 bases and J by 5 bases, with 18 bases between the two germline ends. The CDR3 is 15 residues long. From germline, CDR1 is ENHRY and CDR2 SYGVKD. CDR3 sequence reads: CAISPSGVVRETQYF. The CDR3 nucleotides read TGTGCCATCAGTCCCTCCGGGGTTGTGCGGGAGACCCAGTACTTC.

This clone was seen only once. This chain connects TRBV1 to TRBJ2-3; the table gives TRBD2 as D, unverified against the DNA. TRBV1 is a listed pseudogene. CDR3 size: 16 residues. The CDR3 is CTSSQDRASGGAAQYF. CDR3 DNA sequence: TGCACCAGCAGCCAAGATAGGGCTAGCGGGGGGGCGGCGCAGTATTTT.

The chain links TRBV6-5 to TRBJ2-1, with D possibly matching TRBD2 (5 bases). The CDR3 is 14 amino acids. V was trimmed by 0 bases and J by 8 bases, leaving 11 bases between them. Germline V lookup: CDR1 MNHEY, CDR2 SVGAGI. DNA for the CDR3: TGTGCCAGCAGTTACTCGCGGGTAGGCCATGAGCAGTTCTTC. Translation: CASSYSRVGHEQFF.

In nucleotides, the CDR3 is TGTGCCACCAACCGGGAGGGGGGGTCCGGAACTGAAGCTTTCTTT. Translated, it gives CATNREGGSGTEAFF. The chain carries TRBV10-3 and TRBJ1-1; the D gene is possibly TRBD1 (6 bases). The CDR3 runs to 15 residues. Germline values: CDR1 ENHRY, CDR2 SYGVKD. Trimming cost V 10 bases and J 5 bases, with 23 bases left between them.

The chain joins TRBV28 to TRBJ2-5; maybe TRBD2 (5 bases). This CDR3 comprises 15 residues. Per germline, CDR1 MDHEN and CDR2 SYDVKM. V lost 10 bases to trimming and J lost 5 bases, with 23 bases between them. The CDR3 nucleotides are TGTGCCACGACGTTTCGGGGTGGTGGCCGCGAGACCCAGTACTTC. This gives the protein CATTFRGGGRETQYF.